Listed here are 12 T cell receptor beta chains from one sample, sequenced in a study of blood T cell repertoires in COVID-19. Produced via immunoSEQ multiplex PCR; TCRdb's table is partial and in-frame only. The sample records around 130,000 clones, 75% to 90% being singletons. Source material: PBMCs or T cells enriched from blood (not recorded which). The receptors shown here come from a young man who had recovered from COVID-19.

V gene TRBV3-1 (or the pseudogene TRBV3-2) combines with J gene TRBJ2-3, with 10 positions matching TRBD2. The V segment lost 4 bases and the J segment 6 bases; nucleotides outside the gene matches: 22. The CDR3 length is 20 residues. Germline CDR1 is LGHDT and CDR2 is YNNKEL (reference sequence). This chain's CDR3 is CASSRTVLFSGGPFGDTQYF. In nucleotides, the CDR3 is TGTGCCAGCAGCCGTACAGTTCTTTTTAGCGGGGGGCCCTTTGGGGATACGCAGTATTTT.

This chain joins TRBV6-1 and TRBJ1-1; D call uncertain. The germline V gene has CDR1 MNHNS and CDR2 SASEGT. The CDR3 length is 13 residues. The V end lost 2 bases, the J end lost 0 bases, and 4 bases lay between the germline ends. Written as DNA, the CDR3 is TGTGCCAGCAGTGAAACGGTGAACACTGAAGCTTTCTTT. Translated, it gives CASSETVNTEAFF.

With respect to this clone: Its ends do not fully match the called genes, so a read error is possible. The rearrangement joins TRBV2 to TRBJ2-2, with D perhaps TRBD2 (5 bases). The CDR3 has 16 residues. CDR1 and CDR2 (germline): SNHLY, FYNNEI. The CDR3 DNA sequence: TGTGCCAGCAGTGAAGTGGATATAACGAACACCGGGAAGCTGTTTTTT. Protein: CASSEVDITNTGKLFF.

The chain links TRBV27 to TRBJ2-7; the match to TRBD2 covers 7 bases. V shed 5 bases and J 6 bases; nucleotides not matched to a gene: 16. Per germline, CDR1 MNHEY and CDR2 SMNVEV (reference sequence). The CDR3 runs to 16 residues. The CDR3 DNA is TGTGCCAGCAGTGCCCCAAACAGCGGGATGAGGGGCGAGCAGTACTTC. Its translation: CASSAPNSGMRGEQYF.

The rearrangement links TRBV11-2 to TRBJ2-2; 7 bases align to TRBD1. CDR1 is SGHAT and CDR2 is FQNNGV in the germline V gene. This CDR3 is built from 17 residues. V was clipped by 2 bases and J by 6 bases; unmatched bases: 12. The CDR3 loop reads CASSLHQGDATPGELFF. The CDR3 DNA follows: TGTGCCAGCAGCTTACACCAGGGGGATGCGACACCCGGGGAGCTGTTTTTT.

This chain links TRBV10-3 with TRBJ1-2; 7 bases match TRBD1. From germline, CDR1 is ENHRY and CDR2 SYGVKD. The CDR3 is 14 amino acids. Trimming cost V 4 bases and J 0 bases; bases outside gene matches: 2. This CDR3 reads CAISAGTANYGYTF. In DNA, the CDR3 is TGTGCCATCAGTGCCGGGACAGCTAACTATGGCTACACCTTC.

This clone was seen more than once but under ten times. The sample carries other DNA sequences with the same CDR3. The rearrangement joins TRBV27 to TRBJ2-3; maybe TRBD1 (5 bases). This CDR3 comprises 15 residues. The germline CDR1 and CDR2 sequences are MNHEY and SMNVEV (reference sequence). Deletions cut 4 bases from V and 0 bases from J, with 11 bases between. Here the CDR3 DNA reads TGTGCCAGCAGTTCTCGGTCAGGGAGCACAGATACGCAGTATTTT. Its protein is CASSSRSGSTDTQYF.

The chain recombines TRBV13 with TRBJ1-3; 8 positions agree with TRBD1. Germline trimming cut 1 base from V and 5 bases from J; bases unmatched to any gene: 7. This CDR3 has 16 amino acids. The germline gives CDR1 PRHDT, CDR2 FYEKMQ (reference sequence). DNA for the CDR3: TGTGCCAGCAGCTTAGACCGACAGGGGCCTAGAAACACCATATATTTT. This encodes CASSLDRQGPRNTIYF.

This chain's CDR3 is CASSQSTGTSYEQYF. The CDR3 DNA is TGTGCCAGCAGCCAGAGTACCGGGACTAGCTACGAGCAGTACTTC. The V gene is TRBV3-1 (or the pseudogene TRBV3-2), the J gene TRBJ2-7; 8 bases are a match to TRBD2. V was clipped by 3 bases and J by 3 bases; unmatched bases: 7. This CDR3 is built from 15 residues. Germline-derived CDR1 and CDR2 are LGHDT and YNNKEL (reference sequence).

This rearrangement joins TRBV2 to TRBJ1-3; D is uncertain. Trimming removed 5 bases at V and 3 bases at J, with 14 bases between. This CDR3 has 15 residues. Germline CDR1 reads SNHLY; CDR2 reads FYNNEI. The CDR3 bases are TGTGCCAGCAGTCGGGGTGTGATTGGTGGAAACACCATATATTTT. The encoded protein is CASSRGVIGGNTIYF. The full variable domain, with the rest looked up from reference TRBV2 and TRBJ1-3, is EPEVTQTPSHQVTQMGQEVILRCVPISNHLYFYWYRQILGQKVEFLVSFYNNEISEKSEIFDDQFSVERPDGSNFTLKIRSTKLEDSAMYFCASSRGVIGGNTIYFGEGSWLTVV.

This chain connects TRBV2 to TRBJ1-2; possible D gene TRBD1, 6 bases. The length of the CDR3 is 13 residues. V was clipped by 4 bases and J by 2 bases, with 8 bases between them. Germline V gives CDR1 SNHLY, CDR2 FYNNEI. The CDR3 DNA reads TGTGCCAGCAGTGGGGGGCGGAACTATGGCTACACCTTC. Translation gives CASSGGRNYGYTF.

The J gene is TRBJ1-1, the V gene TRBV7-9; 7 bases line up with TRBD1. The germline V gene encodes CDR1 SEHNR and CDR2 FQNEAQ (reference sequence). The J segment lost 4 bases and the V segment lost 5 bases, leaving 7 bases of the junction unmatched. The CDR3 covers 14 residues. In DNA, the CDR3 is TGTGCCAGCAGCCCGAGACAGGGAGGCACTGAAGCTTTCTTT. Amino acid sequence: CASSPRQGGTEAFF.